The 24 T cell receptor beta chains listed next were all sequenced from one sample in a study of T cells in Graves' hyperthyroidism and ophthalmopathy. Amplification targeted TCR beta CDR3 regions from RNA transcripts. HTBI primers were the set used in a first-round RT-PCR of the TCR CDR3. TCRdb reprocessed the multiplex PCR reads via MiXCR and lists one record per CDR3 protein. The sample lists 450,000 to 700,000 distinct CDR3 sequences, more than 45% occurring once. Sequencing input: peripheral blood or thyroid tissue (not recorded which). All receptors come from an adult woman with Graves' disease, either hyperthyroidism or ophthalmopathy (not recorded which).

The rearrangement links TRBV9 to TRBJ2-7, with D tentatively TRBD2 (5 bases). The germline CDR1 and CDR2 sequences are SGDLS and YYNGEE. CDR3 length: 13 amino acids. Trimming cost V 9 bases and J 5 bases, with 18 bases left between them. CDR3 sequence (DNA): TGTGCCATCAGTGACCTTGACGGGAACGAGCAGTACTTC. This sequence encodes CAISDLDGNEQYF. The full variable domain, in which reference TRBV9 and TRBJ2-7 provide the parts outside the CDR3, is DSGVTQTPKHLITATGQRVTLRCSPRSGDLSVYWYQQSLDQGLQFLIQYYNGEERAKGNILERFSAQQFPDLHSELNLSSLELGDSALYFCAISDLDGNEQYFGPGTRLTVT.

Ten or more counts support this clonotype. The chain has TRBV12-3 or TRBV12-4 and TRBJ2-5; 7 bases fit TRBD1. Trimming cost V 6 bases and J 3 bases; bases outside gene matches: 4. The CDR3 has 13 amino acids. CDR3 bases: TGTGCCAGCAGGGGGACAGCGGAAGAGACCCAGTACTTC. Translating it yields CASRGTAEETQYF.

This clonotype has at least ten counts. The chain carries TRBV20-1 and TRBJ1-4, with D uncertain. With 2 bases removed from V and 8 bases from J, the gap between germline ends came to 12 bases. Per the germline V gene, CDR1 is DFQATT and CDR2 is SNEGSKA (reference sequence). The CDR3 has 13 amino acids. The CDR3 region is CSARRQEAEKLFF. CDR3 DNA: TGCAGTGCTAGAAGGCAGGAAGCCGAAAAACTGTTTTTT.

In this sample, this clonotype turned up many times. The V call is TRBV2, the J call TRBJ1-2; the D gene is possibly TRBD1 (6 bases). This CDR3 is built from 14 residues. Trimming stripped 2 bases from V and 5 bases from J, with 12 bases between. Germline V lookup: CDR1 SNHLY, CDR2 FYNNEI. CDR3 sequence (DNA): TGTGCCAGCAGTGAACTGACAGGACAATATGGCTACACCTTC. Amino acid sequence: CASSELTGQYGYTF.

The genes are TRBV4-1 and TRBJ2-7; no definite D call. Trimming removed 1 base at V and 2 bases at J, with 12 bases between. Germline V gene data show CDR1 as MGHRA and CDR2 as YSYEKL. This CDR3 has 15 amino acids. CDR3 DNA sequence: TGCGCCAGCAGCCAAGTTCACACCACCACCTACGAGCAGTACTTC. Protein: CASSQVHTTTYEQYF.

Details on this clonotype: One end of the junction does not line up with germline, which may come from a read error. The rearrangement joins TRBV4-1 to TRBJ1-1; a possible D gene is TRBD1 (5 bases). Germline V gives CDR1 MGHRA, CDR2 YSYEKL. The length of the CDR3 is 13 residues. The CDR3 coding sequence is TGTGCCAGCCGTTCCCAGGGCTACACTGAAGCTTTCTTT. As protein: CASRSQGYTEAFF.

The chain has TRBV20-1 and TRBJ2-5; 7 positions agree with TRBD2. The V gene end was trimmed by 6 bases and the J gene end by 9 bases; junction bases not matched to a gene: 13. The germline V gene encodes CDR1 DFQATT and CDR2 SNEGSKA (reference sequence). The CDR3 extends over 13 amino acids. The CDR3 is CSAESGALGAQYF. DNA of the CDR3: TGCAGTGCGGAGAGCGGGGCGTTGGGGGCCCAGTACTTC.

The rearrangement links TRBV20-1 to TRBJ1-5, with D tentatively TRBD1 (6 bases). Germline CDR1 and CDR2: DFQATT and SNEGSKA (reference sequence). The CDR3 loop spans 15 amino acids. The V gene lost 0 bases and the J gene lost 11 bases, with 20 bases spanning the gap. CDR3 coding DNA: TGCAGTGCTAGAGATCACCGGGGGGGGCAAGAGACCCAGCATTTT. It yields the protein CSARDHRGGQETQHF.

The chain recombines TRBV15 with TRBJ1-1; D call uncertain. CDR3 length: 13 amino acids. Germline V gene lookup returns CDR1 LNHNV and CDR2 YYDKDF (reference sequence). Trimming took 0 bases from V and 6 from J, leaving 8 bases between them. The CDR3 nucleotides read TGTGCCACCAGCAGAGATTACCTCTCTGAAGCTTTCTTT. Translating it yields CATSRDYLSEAFF.

This clonotype was seen at least ten times. The V gene is TRBV12-3 or TRBV12-4, the J gene TRBJ1-1; TRBD1 matches 9 bases. The V gene end was trimmed by 6 bases and the J gene end by 9 bases; junction bases not matched to a gene: 11. This CDR3 has 14 amino acids. CDR3 DNA sequence: TGTGCCAGCAGCCCCGGGACAGGGCGGGTGCAAGCTTTCTTT. Protein product: CASSPGTGRVQAFF.

This clonotype was recorded at least ten times. The chain links TRBV7-9 to TRBJ1-5; D remains unclear. Germline CDR1 is SEHNR and CDR2 is FQNEAQ (reference sequence). This CDR3 comprises 15 residues. Trimming stripped 5 bases from V and 2 bases from J, with 13 bases between. CDR3 sequence reads: CASSPPGLGNQPQHF. DNA of the CDR3: TGTGCCAGCAGCCCCCCCGGGCTCGGCAATCAGCCCCAGCATTTT.

The chain is built from TRBV29-1 and TRBJ1-1, with unresolved D. V gave up 7 bases and J gave up 1 base, with 10 bases separating them. The CDR3 consists of 12 residues. Germline-derived CDR1 and CDR2 are SQVTM and ANQGSEA. In DNA, the CDR3 is TGCAGCGCAGACGAGGGGAACACTGAAGCTTTCTTT. Amino acid sequence: CSADEGNTEAFF. The whole variable domain, remainder taken from reference TRBV29-1 and TRBJ1-1, is SAVISQKPSRDICQRGTSLTIQCQVDSQVTMMFWYRQQPGQSLTLIATANQGSEATYESGFVIDKFPISRPNLTFSTLTVSNMSPEDSSIYLCSADEGNTEAFFGQGTRLTVV.

This clonotype has a count of ten or more. The chain uses TRBV7-2 and TRBJ2-5, with unresolved D. Per germline, CDR1 SGHTA and CDR2 FQGNSA. The ends were cut back, 11 bases at V and 3 bases at J, with 25 bases in the middle. CDR3 length: 16 amino acids. CDR3 in DNA: TGTGCCCCCAGTATCGGAGTACCCCATCCGGAAGAGACCCAGTACTTC. Translated, it gives CAPSIGVPHPEETQYF. Full variable domain (missing parts from reference TRBV7-2 and TRBJ2-5): GAGVSQSPSNKVTEKGKDVELRCDPISGHTALYWYRQSLGQGLEFLIYFQGNSAPDKSGLPSDRFSAERTGGSVSTLTIQRTQQEDSAVYLCAPSIGVPHPEETQYFGPGTRLLVL.

This clonotype was seen once. A much larger clone is a single base away; this may be a read error. This chain links TRBV2 with TRBJ1-1; 8 bases are shared with TRBD1. The CDR3 has 14 residues. The J segment lost 4 bases and the V segment lost 5 bases, leaving 6 bases of the junction unmatched. Germline CDR1 reads SNHLY; CDR2 reads FYNNEI. The CDR3 nucleotides read TGTGCCAGCAGTTCGACAGGGGATACCACTGAAGCTTTCTTT. Translation gives CASSSTGDTTEAFF. Looking up the rest from reference TRBV2 and TRBJ1-1 gives the full variable domain: EPEVTQTPSHQVTQMGQEVILRCVPISNHLYFYWYRQILGQKVEFLVSFYNNEISEKSEIFDDQFSVERPDGSNFTLKIRSTKLEDSAMYFCASSSTGDTTEAFFGQGTRLTVV.

There are many counts of this clonotype. This chain links TRBV7-9 with TRBJ1-1; no clear D gene. From germline, CDR1 is SEHNR and CDR2 FQNEAQ (reference sequence). The CDR3 sequence is 12 residues long. V lost 5 bases and J lost 7, with 11 bases in between. CDR3 nucleotide sequence: TGTGCCAGCAGCGCTATTTTTGGTGAAGCTTTCTTT. It encodes CASSAIFGEAFF.

This clonotype was recorded at least ten times. The chain joins TRBV5-1 to TRBJ2-7; TRBD1 aligns across 8 bases. The CDR3 runs to 14 residues. CDR1 and CDR2 from the germline V gene are SGHRS and YFSETQ. With V trimmed by 6 bases and J by 7 bases, 12 bases remained unmatched. The CDR3 DNA reads TGCGCCAGCATGTGGACAGGGCCCTCCGGGGAGCAGTACTTC. Residues: CASMWTGPSGEQYF.

This clonotype showed up just once. This sequence joins TRBV19 and TRBJ1-2; D remains unclear. Per germline, CDR1 LNHDA and CDR2 SQIVND (reference sequence). This CDR3 region has 12 residues. V gave up 3 bases and J gave up 10 bases, with 12 bases separating them. The CDR3 is CASSMRLSDYTF. The CDR3 DNA follows: TGTGCCAGTAGTATGAGACTCAGCGACTACACCTTC.

This sequence joins TRBV5-6 and TRBJ1-2, with TRBD1 as a possible D gene (5 bases). The V gene lost 4 bases and the J gene lost 6 bases, with 16 bases spanning the gap. CDR3 length: 14 residues. The V gene's germline CDR1 is SGHDT and CDR2 YYEEEE. Written as DNA, the CDR3 is TGTGCCAGCAGCCAAGATCGCGGGGACCATGGCTACACCTTC. Its protein is CASSQDRGDHGYTF.

There are many counts of this clonotype. The chain links TRBV29-1 to TRBJ1-1; D might be TRBD1 (5 bases). Trimming shortened V by 6 bases and J by 3 bases, and 17 bases separated the two germline ends. The germline V gene encodes CDR1 SQVTM and CDR2 ANQGSEA. This CDR3 contains 14 residues. The CDR3: CSVWHGGVDTEAFF. CDR3 DNA sequence: TGCAGCGTATGGCATGGAGGGGTGGACACTGAAGCTTTCTTT.

The V gene is TRBV6-1, the J gene TRBJ2-5; 7 bases match TRBD1. Unmatched junction bases numbered 9, after V lost 4 bases and J lost 7 bases. CDR1 is MNHNS and CDR2 is SASEGT in the germline V gene. The CDR3 length is 14 residues. As DNA, the CDR3 is TGTGCCAGCAGTGGGGCTTCTCAGGGGGTGACCCAGTACTTC. Amino acids: CASSGASQGVTQYF.

With respect to this clonotype: An end of the junction differs from the germline gene, which may be a read error. The chain is built from TRBV11-2 and TRBJ1-4, with 8 bases lining up with TRBD1. In germline, CDR1 is SGHAT, CDR2 FQNNGV. There are 11 residues in the CDR3. The CDR3 region is CASSLSPGQAF. CDR3 nucleotides: TGTGCCAGCAGCTTATCCCCGGGACAGGCTTTT.

This clonotype occurred many times. The chain is built from TRBV12-3 or TRBV12-4 and TRBJ1-2, with 7 bases matching TRBD1. The CDR3 consists of 14 residues. J was trimmed by 4 bases and V by 6 bases; bases with no gene match: 8. The CDR3 DNA reads TGTGCCAGCAGCCTAAGGGGGCGCGGCTATGGCTACACCTTC. Translation gives CASSLRGRGYGYTF.

This rearrangement joins TRBV28 to TRBJ1-2, with D unresolved. Germline assignment: CDR1 MDHEN and CDR2 SYDVKM. The CDR3 consists of 15 residues. V was trimmed by 1 base and J by 0 bases, leaving 9 bases between them. The CDR3 DNA reads TGTGCCAGCAGTTTATCCGCACCTCCTAACTATGGCTACACCTTC. It is translated as CASSLSAPPNYGYTF.

This clonotype was seen repeatedly, ten times or more. The genes are TRBV30 and TRBJ2-7; D not resolved. CDR3 length: 12 residues. Germline CDR1 and CDR2: GTSNPN and SVGIG (reference sequence). With 3 bases removed from V and 2 bases from J, the gap between germline ends came to 8 bases. The CDR3 loop reads CAWRGLTYEQYF. The CDR3 DNA sequence: TGTGCCTGGAGAGGGCTTACCTACGAGCAGTACTTC.